This T cell receptor (beta chain) derives from a study of T cells in Graves' hyperthyroidism and ophthalmopathy. The TCR beta CDR3 regions underwent amplification using RNA transcripts as the source. During a first-round RT-PCR of the TCR CDR3, the HTBI primer set was used. TCRdb re-derived calls from the multiplex PCR reads in MiXCR, one entry per CDR3 protein. Here the sample spans around 300,000 distinct CDR3 sequences, approximately 13% being singletons. There are many counts of this clonotype. No ophthalmopathy progression within 18 months constituted stable Graves' hyperthyroidism. Diagnostic decisions used clinical symptoms, serum thyroxine and TRAb, thyroid ultrasound and orbital computed tomography. The CDR3 runs 16 residues. The V end lost 6 bases, the J end lost 8 bases, and 23 bases lay between the germline ends.

J is TRBJ2-1 and V is TRBV12-3 or TRBV12-4, with D unclear. The TCR comes from a middle-aged woman with Graves' hyperthyroidism. The sequenced sample consisted of blood. CDR3 nucleotide sequence: TGTGCCAGCAGCCGCAGTCTTAGCCCTTTTCGTGATGAGCAGTTCTTC. Encoded protein: CASSRSLSPFRDEQFF.